The clone carrying this T cell receptor (beta chain) has only a few counts. Its antigen is not known. This sample was taken from a study of post-analysis software for immune sequencing data. CDR3 length: 16 amino acids. Germline V gives CDR1 SGHVS, CDR2 FNYEAQ. V trimming: 1 base; J trimming: 2 bases; junction bases outside the gene matches: 7. Sequencing libraries made from TCR beta cDNA carried unique molecular identifiers. Each CDR3 protein is one row after TCRdb ran MiXCR on the PCR reads. The table has some 690,000 distinct CDR3 sequences, more than 50% seen once. Findings and limits, study-wide: A handful of TRBV segments were significantly more frequent in patients than in controls. TRBV5-6, TRBV5-1 and TRBV20-1 were among these segments.

The receptor's source is a girl aged 2 to 10 with multiple sclerosis. Sequenced sample: blood. The chain carries TRBV7-6 and TRBJ1-2; the match to TRBD1 covers 7 bases. Here the CDR3 reads CASSLVGETGNYGYTF. CDR3 coding DNA: TGTGCCAGCAGCTTAGTAGGAGAGACAGGGAACTATGGCTACACCTTC.